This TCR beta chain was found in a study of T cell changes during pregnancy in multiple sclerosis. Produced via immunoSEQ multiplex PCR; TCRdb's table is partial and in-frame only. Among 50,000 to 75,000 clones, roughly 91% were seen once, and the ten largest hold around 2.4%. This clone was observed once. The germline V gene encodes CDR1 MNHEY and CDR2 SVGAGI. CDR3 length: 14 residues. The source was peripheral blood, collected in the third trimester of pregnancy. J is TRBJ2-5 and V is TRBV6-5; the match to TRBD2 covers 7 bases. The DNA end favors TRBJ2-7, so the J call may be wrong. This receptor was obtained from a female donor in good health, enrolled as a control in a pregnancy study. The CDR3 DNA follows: TGTGCCAGCAGTCGTTCTAGCGGACTATACGAGCAGTACTTC. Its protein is CASSRSSGLYEQYF.